The 12 T cell receptor beta chains presented below share a single source sample, sequenced in a study of OX40 agonist ivuxolimab in advanced cancers. Profiled with immunoSEQ multiplex PCR; TCRdb holds only in-frame clones, not every one. This sample has some 95,000 clones, with just over 90% found just once. The sample was CD4+ or CD8+ T cells sorted from blood, taken in a trial of the OX40 agonist ivuxolimab. These receptors were obtained from an adult with an advanced solid tumor such as melanoma, head and neck, liver or kidney cancer.

The chain is built from TRBV11-2 and TRBJ2-7; maybe TRBD2 (5 bases). The CDR3 has 15 residues. The germline gives CDR1 SGHAT, CDR2 FQNNGV. Trimming removed 5 bases from V and 0 bases from J, with 14 bases in between. CDR3 amino acids: CASSPMRASSYEQYF. The DNA of the CDR3 is TGTGCCAGCAGCCCCATGAGGGCGAGCTCCTACGAGCAGTACTTC.

This clone was observed a single time. The rearrangement links TRBV19 to TRBJ1-2; no firm D call. The CDR3 runs 13 residues. Looked up from germline, CDR1 is LNHDA and CDR2 is SQIVND (reference sequence). V dropped 5 bases and J dropped 0 bases, with 7 bases sitting between them. The CDR3 sequence: CASSRTANYGYTF. The CDR3 DNA follows: TGTGCCAGTAGTCGCACAGCTAACTATGGCTACACCTTC. Using reference TRBV19 and TRBJ1-2 for the parts outside the CDR3, the full variable domain is DGGITQSPKYLFRKEGQNVTLSCEQNLNHDAMYWYRQDPGQGLRLIYYSQIVNDFQKGDIAEGYSVSREKKESFPLTVTSAQKNPTAFYLCASSRTANYGYTFGSGTRLTVV.

The CDR3 loop is CASIRGVSYNEQFF. The CDR3 nucleotides are TGTGCCAGCATTCGGGGGGTGTCCTACAATGAGCAGTTCTTC. V and J are TRBV6-1 and TRBJ2-1; 7 bases match TRBD2. CDR1 and CDR2 (germline): MNHNS, SASEGT. With V trimmed by 7 bases and J by 1 base, 4 bases remained unmatched. CDR3 length: 14 amino acids.

The chain is built from TRBV18 and TRBJ1-4; no reliable D call. Germline V gene lookup returns CDR1 KGHSH and CDR2 LQKENI. CDR3 size: 15 residues. Trimming took 4 bases from V and 4 from J, leaving 13 bases between them. The CDR3 DNA sequence: TGTGCCAGCTCACTAGCCGGGAGTATTAATGAAAAACTGTTTTTT. It is translated as CASSLAGSINEKLFF.

This sequence joins TRBV6-1 and TRBJ1-3; unclear D gene. This CDR3 has 18 amino acids. CDR1 and CDR2 (germline): MNHNS, SASEGT. The ends were cut back, 2 bases at V and 0 bases at J, with 17 bases in the middle. The CDR3 sequence: CASSEYPLDHASGNTIYF. The CDR3 DNA sequence: TGTGCCAGCAGTGAATACCCCCTCGACCATGCCTCTGGAAACACCATATATTTT.

V and J are TRBV5-4 and TRBJ2-1; 8 nucleotides match TRBD1. CDR3 length: 14 residues. Germline lookup yields CDR1 SGHNT and CDR2 YYREEE (reference sequence). After removal of 4 bases from V and 7 bases from J, the junction contained 7 bases not matched to a gene. CDR3 bases: TGTGCCAGCAGCCCGAGGACAGGGTATAATGAGCAGTTCTTC. Translation gives CASSPRTGYNEQFF.

CDR3 protein: CASSLDRALNSPLHF. The CDR3 coding sequence is TGTGCCAGCAGCTTGGACAGGGCGCTTAATTCACCCCTCCACTTT. The chain joins TRBV5-6 to TRBJ1-6; D possibly corresponds to TRBD1 (6 bases). Germline V gene lookup returns CDR1 SGHDT and CDR2 YYEEEE. V shed 0 bases and J shed 6 bases, with 10 bases lying between them. The CDR3 contains 15 residues.

With respect to this clone: The junction differs from germline at one of its ends, possibly a read error. This chain links TRBV4-2 with TRBJ2-2; D is undetermined. Germline values: CDR1 LGHNA, CDR2 YNFKEQ. This CDR3 has 14 amino acids. The CDR3, as DNA: TGTGCCAGCAGCTTCGTAACCCCCACCAGGGAGCTGTTTTTT. It translates to CASSFVTPTRELFF.

Here the CDR3 DNA reads TGTGCCAGCAGCGTAAGGAGCTCCTATAATTCACCCCTCCACTTT. Amino acid sequence: CASSVRSSYNSPLHF. The chain joins TRBV5-6 to TRBJ1-6; D is unclear. Germline V gene data show CDR1 as SGHDT and CDR2 as YYEEEE. This CDR3 contains 15 residues. Trimming left V 4 bases short and J 0 bases short, with 8 bases between.

This clone was seen once. The chain links TRBV27 to TRBJ1-2; D is ambiguous. This CDR3 region has 14 residues. The germline V and J ends were trimmed by 4 bases and 7 bases, with 16 bases remaining between them. Germline V lookup: CDR1 MNHEY, CDR2 SMNVEV (reference sequence). CDR3 sequence (DNA): TGTGCCAGCAGTTCAGCCGGCCCGTGGCGTGGCTACACCTTC. As protein: CASSSAGPWRGYTF.

V gene TRBV7-8 combines with J gene TRBJ2-5, with D uncertain. The V end was cut by 1 base, the J end by 1 base, with 4 bases between. The CDR3 contains 13 residues. Germline assignment: CDR1 SGHVS and CDR2 FQNEAQ. CDR3 sequence (DNA): TGTGCCAGCAGCTTAGGTGGCCAAGAGACCCAGTACTTC. It is translated as CASSLGGQETQYF.

The chain combines TRBV2 with TRBJ2-7; a weak D match, TRBD1 (5 bases). Trimming pared 6 bases from V and 7 bases from J, leaving 22 bases between. Germline CDR1 is SNHLY and CDR2 is FYNNEI. This CDR3 comprises 15 residues. CDR3 sequence: CASRALQAPSQEQYF. The CDR3 nucleotides read TGTGCCAGCAGGGCATTACAGGCTCCCTCGCAAGAGCAGTACTTC. Based on the CDR3 plus reference TRBV2 and TRBJ2-7, the full variable domain is EPEVTQTPSHQVTQMGQEVILRCVPISNHLYFYWYRQILGQKVEFLVSFYNNEISEKSEIFDDQFSVERPDGSNFTLKIRSTKLEDSAMYFCASRALQAPSQEQYFGPGTRLTVT.